This TCR beta chain comes out of a study of beta chain features in type 1 diabetes. Whole-study results and caveats: In comparison with healthy donors, patients had naive, central memory and Treg TCRB repertoires that appeared more similar. Researchers report that Type 1 diabetes patients had moderately but significantly shorter TCRB CDR3s across all four CD4+ subsets. Insertions at VDJ junctions were less frequent in type 1 diabetes patients. These patients also deleted more nucleotides at the same junctions.

Details on this clone: Its matching antigen is unknown.

Germline values: CDR1 SQVTM, CDR2 ANQGSEA. V lost 5 bases to trimming and J lost 6 bases, with 18 bases between them. CDR3 length: 14 amino acids. Investigators reverse transcribed all isolated RNA, so they sequenced expressed TCRB transcripts. The method was immunoSEQ multiplex PCR; TCRdb's version includes in-frame clones alone and lacks a portion of them. The sample has about 150,000 clones, roughly 7.1% seen once. The chain employs TRBV29-1 and TRBJ2-3; possibly TRBD1 for D (5 bases). Material for sequencing was central memory CD4+ T cells from blood. The TCR originated in a woman in her thirties or forties with type 1 diabetes. CDR3 protein: CSVPTGGVWDTQYF. DNA of the CDR3: TGCAGCGTTCCCACAGGCGGCGTTTGGGATACGCAGTATTTT.